This T cell receptor (beta chain) is from a study of blood T cell repertoires in COVID-19. Overall study context: Acute and convalescent COVID-19 specimens originated in the United States, Italy and Spain. Nucleic acid was either cDNA or gDNA, and it came from T cells, B-cell-depleted T cells, or PBMCs.

Trimming cost V 4 bases and J 1 base, with 10 bases left between them. CDR3 size: 14 residues. Germline values: CDR1 SGHTA, CDR2 FQGTGA. Original analysis: Quantification of nucleated cells was approximated via reference gene primer amplification. The method was immunoSEQ multiplex PCR; TCRdb's version includes in-frame clones alone and lacks a portion of them. Clonal size and the V and J genes are those of that table, whereas D and trimming came from the DNA. The sample lists 150,000 to 200,000 clones, about nine tenths occurring once. V gene TRBV7-3 combines with J gene TRBJ2-5; D is unresolved. Sequences were obtained from peripheral blood. This receptor was taken from a man in his 70s with acute or convalescent COVID-19. The CDR3 region has the DNA TGTGCCAGCAGCTCATACGGTAGCCAAGAGACCCAGTACTTC. It yields the protein CASSSYGSQETQYF. The whole variable domain, remainder taken from reference TRBV7-3 and TRBJ2-5, is GAGVSQTPSNKVTEKGKYVELRCDPISGHTALYWYRQSLGQGPEFLIYFQGTGAADDSGLPNDRFFAVRPEGSVSTLKIQRTERGDSAVYLCASSSYGSQETQYFGPGTRLLVL.